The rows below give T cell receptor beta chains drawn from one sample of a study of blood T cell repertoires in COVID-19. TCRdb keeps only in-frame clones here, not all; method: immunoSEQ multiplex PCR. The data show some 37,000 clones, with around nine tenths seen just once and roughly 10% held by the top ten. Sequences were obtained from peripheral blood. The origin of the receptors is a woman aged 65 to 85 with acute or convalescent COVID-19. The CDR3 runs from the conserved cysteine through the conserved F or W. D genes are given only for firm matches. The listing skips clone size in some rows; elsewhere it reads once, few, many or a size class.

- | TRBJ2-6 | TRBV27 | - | TGTGCCAGCAGCCCAACCCCGGGCTCTGGGGCCAACGTCCTGACTTTC | CASSPTPGSGANVLTF
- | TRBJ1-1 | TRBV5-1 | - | TGCGCCAGCAGCTTCCAAGGGGAATGGGGCACTGAAGCTTTCTTT | CASSFQGEWGTEAFF
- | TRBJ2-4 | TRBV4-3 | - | TGCGCCAGCAGCCCACAACCGGGGGGCGCGGGAAACATTCAGTACTTC | CASSPQPGGAGNIQYF
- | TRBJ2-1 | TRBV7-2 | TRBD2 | TGTGCCAGCAGTTCCCCCCCAGGGACTAATGGGCATGAGCAGTTCTTC | CASSSPPGTNGHEQFF
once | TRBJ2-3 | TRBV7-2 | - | TGTGCCAGCATCAGGGGACCCACAGATACGCAGTATTTT | CASIRGPTDTQYF
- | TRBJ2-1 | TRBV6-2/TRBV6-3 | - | TGTGCCAGCAGTTACGCGGGGCCCTCCTACAATGAGCAGTTCTTC | CASSYAGPSYNEQFF
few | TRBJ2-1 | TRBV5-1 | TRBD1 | TGCGCCAGCAGCCGACAGGGGACAGGGGTCTCCTACAATGAGCAGTTCTTC | CASSRQGTGVSYNEQFF
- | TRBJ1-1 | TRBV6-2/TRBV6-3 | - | TGTGCCAGCAGCGATGCGGGACCTCACATGAACACTGAAGCTTTCTTT | CASSDAGPHMNTEAFF
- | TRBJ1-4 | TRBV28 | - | TGTGCCAGCAGTTCAACCGAGAGAAAACTGTTTTTT | CASSSTERKLFF
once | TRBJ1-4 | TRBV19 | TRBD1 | TGTGCCAGTAGTGCAAGGACAGGCCTAAGTGAAAAACTGTTTTTT | CASSARTGLSEKLFF
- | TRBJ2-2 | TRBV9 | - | TGTGCCAGCAGCGAGGCCAGACAGTTCGGGGAGCTGTTTTTT | CASSEARQFGELFF
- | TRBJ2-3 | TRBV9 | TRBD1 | TGTGCCAGCAGCGTTGTGACAGGGGGCACAGATACGCAGTATTTT | CASSVVTGGTDTQYF
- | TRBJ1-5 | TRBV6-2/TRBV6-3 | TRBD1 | TGTGCCAGCAGCATAGACAGGGGGCTTGGTCAGCCCCAGCATTTT | CASSIDRGLGQPQHF
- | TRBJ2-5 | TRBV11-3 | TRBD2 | TGTGCCAGCAGCTCGGGACTAGCGGGCCCATGGACCCAGTACTTC | CASSSGLAGPWTQYF
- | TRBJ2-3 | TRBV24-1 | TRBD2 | TGTGCCACCAGTGATCTAGCGGGGGGGATTACAGATACGCAGTATTTT | CATSDLAGGITDTQYF
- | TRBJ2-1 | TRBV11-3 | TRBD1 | TGTGCCAGCAGCCAAAACGACAGGGGGCAGTTCTTC | CASSQNDRGQFF
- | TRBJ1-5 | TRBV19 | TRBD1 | TGTGCCAGTAGTATAGCTTGGACAGGGGGTCAGCCCCAGCATTTT | CASSIAWTGGQPQHF
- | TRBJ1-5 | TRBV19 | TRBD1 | TGTGCCAGTAGTCGGAGACAGGGCGGTGGGCAGCCCCAGCATTTT | CASSRRQGGGQPQHF
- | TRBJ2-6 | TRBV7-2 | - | TGTGCCAGCAGCTGGGGGGGACAAGCCTCTGGGGCCAACGTCCTGACTTTC | CASSWGGQASGANVLTF
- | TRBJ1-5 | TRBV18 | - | TGTGCCAGCTCACCACCTTACGGTCAGCCCCAGCATTTT | CASSPPYGQPQHF
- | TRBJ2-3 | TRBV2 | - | TGTGCCAGCAGTGCCGACAGGAGCACAGATACGCAGTATTTT | CASSADRSTDTQYF
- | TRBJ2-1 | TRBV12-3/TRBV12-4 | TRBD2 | TGTGCCAGCAGTCTCGATAGCGGGAGTGAGCAGTTCTTC | CASSLDSGSEQFF
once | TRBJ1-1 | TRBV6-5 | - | TGTGCCAGCGGGCGAGCTGAAGCTTTCTTT | CASGRAEAFF
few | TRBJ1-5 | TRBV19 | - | TGTGCCAGTAGTATAGTGGTAACCCCACATAGCAATCAGCCCCAGCATTTT | CASSIVVTPHSNQPQHF
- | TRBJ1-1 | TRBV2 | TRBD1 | TGTGCCAGCAGGGCCAGAACACTCAGGGGGCTTACTGAAGCTTTCTTT | CASRARTLRGLTEAFF
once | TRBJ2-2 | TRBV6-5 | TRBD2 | TGTGCCAGCAGGCGGGACTACAACTCCTGGGAGCTGTTTTTT | CASRRDYNSWELFF
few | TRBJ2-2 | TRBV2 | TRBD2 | TGTGCCAGCAGTGAAGCCCGAGTCGCACTAGCGGGAGGGCGGAACACCGGGGAGCTGTTTTTT | CASSEARVALAGGRNTGELFF
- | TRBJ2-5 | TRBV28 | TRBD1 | TGTGCCAGCAGTAGGGACAGCCCTCCGAAGACCCAGTACTTC | CASSRDSPPKTQYF
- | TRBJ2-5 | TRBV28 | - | TGTGCCAGCAGTCCCCGGCAGGGGGGTAGGGAGACCCAGTACTTC | CASSPRQGGRETQYF
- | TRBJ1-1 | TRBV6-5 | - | TGTGCCAGCAGTTACTCAGGGGTCCCCACTGAAGCTTTCTTT | CASSYSGVPTEAFF
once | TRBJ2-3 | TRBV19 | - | TGTGCCAGTAGTATAGGGGGCCGCACAGATACGCAGTATTTT | CASSIGGRTDTQYF
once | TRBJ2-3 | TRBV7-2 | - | TGTGCCAGCAGCTTACTTTACACCACAGATACGCAGTATTTT | CASSLLYTTDTQYF